This T cell receptor beta chain came from a study of T cell repertoires in cytomegalovirus infection. Looking at the study overall: Peptides in the study included HLA-C-restricted and HLA-B-restricted CMV epitopes. Both CMV infection and a matching HLA type were indicated by public TCR beta signatures. Study results and caveats: People with CMV and the relevant HLA were identified by cumulative public TCR beta family frequency. Dominating the ex vivo response were HLA-C-restricted CMV-specific TCR beta clonotypes.

This clonotype was observed at least ten times. Its specificity is unknown. Each CDR3 protein is one row after TCRdb ran MiXCR on the reads. Of approximately 770,000 distinct CDR3 sequences detected, 25% to 35% appear once; the ten largest clones hold roughly 13%. The starting material was cultured CD8+ T cells from PBMCs, obtained from culture after CMV antigen stimulation. This sequence was found in a human donor in good health (CMV status not recorded). Some clones in this sample may be carry-over from other donors' samples.

CDR3 sequence reads: CASSLRDNSYNEQFF. In nucleotides, the CDR3 is TGTGCCAGCAGCTTGAGGGATAACTCCTACAATGAGCAGTTCTTC. This chain uses TRBV7-2 with TRBJ2-1; possible D gene TRBD2, 5 bases. V was cut by 3 bases and J by 0 bases, with 9 bases left in between. Germline assignment: CDR1 SGHTA and CDR2 FQGNSA. The CDR3 contains 15 residues.